These T cell receptor beta chains were read from a single sample in a study of Graves' ophthalmopathy and Graves' hyperthyroidism. TCRdb reprocessed the multiplex PCR reads with MiXCR, giving one entry per CDR3 protein. The repertoire holds about 740,000 distinct CDR3 sequences, with 35% to 50% as singletons. The sample consisted of peripheral blood. Every receptor here comes from an adult man with Graves' ophthalmopathy. Each CDR3 is given with its conserved first and last residue. The D gene is left open where the match is weak. Where a row states a size, it is once, few, many or the class of an expanded clone; other rows omit it.

TRBV29-1	TRBJ2-7	TRBD1	few	TGCAGCGTTGAGGAAGGATCTGAACAGGGGGGCTACGAGCAGTACTTC	CSVEEGSEQGGYEQYF
TRBV7-9	TRBJ2-7	-	many	TGTGCCAGCAGCTTAGAGCGGGCCTACGAGCAGTACTTC	CASSLERAYEQYF
TRBV29-1	TRBJ2-7	TRBD1	-	TGCAGCCAACCTGGACAGGGGGTGGCGAGTGAGCAGTACTTC	CSQPGQGVASEQYF
TRBV10-3	TRBJ1-6	-	-	TGTGCCATCTCGAGTTCGGGAACAGCCAGTTCCGATTCACCCCTCCACTTT	CAISSSGTASSDSPLHF
TRBV2	TRBJ2-7	-	-	TGTGACAGGCAGGACTACGAGCAGTACTTC	CDRQDYEQYF
TRBV11-1	TRBJ2-7	TRBD1	-	TGCGCCAGCACCCGGACAGGGCTAGAGGGCGAGCAGTACTTC	CASTRTGLEGEQYF
TRBV6-5	TRBJ1-6	-	few	TGTGCCAGCTCAGATCTAAGTTTAACAGGGTACTCACCCCTCCACTTT	CASSDLSLTGYSPLHF
TRBV6-5	TRBJ2-5	-	many	TGTGCCAGCAGTTACACTCAAGGCAATCGGGAGACCCAGTACTTC	CASSYTQGNRETQYF
TRBV10-3	TRBJ2-5	-	many	TGTGCCATCAGTGACTACGACAGACAAGAGACCCAGTACTTC	CAISDYDRQETQYF
TRBV11-1	TRBJ2-1	-	-	TGTGCCAGCAGCTTAGTCAAGAGCAATGAGCAGTTCTTC	CASSLVKSNEQFF
TRBV12-3/TRBV12-4	TRBJ2-6	-	-	TGTGCCAGCAGATCAAACGTAGGCTCTGGGGCCAACGTCCTGACTTTC	CASRSNVGSGANVLTF
TRBV7-2	TRBJ1-3	-	few	TGTGCCAGCAGCTTTGGACCGCAGCACTCTGGAAACACCATATATTTT	CASSFGPQHSGNTIYF
TRBV10-3	TRBJ1-5	-	-	TGTGCCAGCCGTGCAGACTGGGGGAGCAATCAGCCCCAGCATTTT	CASRADWGSNQPQHF
TRBV20-1	TRBJ1-6	-	few	TGCAGTGCTCCCAGGATCGGTAGGAGGACCCTCCACTTT	CSAPRIGRRTLHF
TRBV29-1	TRBJ2-7	-	-	TGCAGCGTTGTGTCTGGGGCGAACTCCTACGAGCAGTACTTC	CSVVSGANSYEQYF